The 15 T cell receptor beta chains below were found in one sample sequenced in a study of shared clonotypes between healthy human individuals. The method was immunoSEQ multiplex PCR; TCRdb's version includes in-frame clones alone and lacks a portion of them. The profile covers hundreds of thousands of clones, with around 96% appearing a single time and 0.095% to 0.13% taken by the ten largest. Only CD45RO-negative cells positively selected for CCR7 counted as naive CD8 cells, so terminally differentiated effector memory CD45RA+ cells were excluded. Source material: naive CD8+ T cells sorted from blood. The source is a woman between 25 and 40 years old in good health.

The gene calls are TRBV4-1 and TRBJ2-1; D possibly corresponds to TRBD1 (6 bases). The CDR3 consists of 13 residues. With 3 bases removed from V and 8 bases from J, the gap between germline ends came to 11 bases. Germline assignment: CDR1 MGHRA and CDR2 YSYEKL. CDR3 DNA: TGCGCCAGCAGCCACAGGACAGTCGATGAGCAGTTCTTC. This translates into CASSHRTVDEQFF.

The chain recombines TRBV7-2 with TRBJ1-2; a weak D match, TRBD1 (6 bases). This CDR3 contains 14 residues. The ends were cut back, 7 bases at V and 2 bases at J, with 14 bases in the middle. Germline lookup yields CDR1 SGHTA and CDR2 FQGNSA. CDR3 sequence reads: CASNTGGGNYGYTF. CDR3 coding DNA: TGTGCCAGCAACACTGGGGGGGGCAACTATGGCTACACCTTC.

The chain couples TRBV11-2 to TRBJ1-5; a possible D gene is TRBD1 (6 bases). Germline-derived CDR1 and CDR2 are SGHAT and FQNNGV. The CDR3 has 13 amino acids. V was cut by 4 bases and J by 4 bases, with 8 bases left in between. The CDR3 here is CASSWTENQPQHF. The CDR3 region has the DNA TGTGCCAGCAGCTGGACAGAGAATCAGCCCCAGCATTTT.

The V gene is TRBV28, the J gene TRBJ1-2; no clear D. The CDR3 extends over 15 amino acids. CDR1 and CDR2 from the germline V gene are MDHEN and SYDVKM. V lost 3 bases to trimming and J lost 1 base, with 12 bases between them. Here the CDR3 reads CASSFTRSSNYGYTF. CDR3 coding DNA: TGTGCCAGCAGTTTTACCCGGAGCAGTAACTATGGCTACACCTTC.

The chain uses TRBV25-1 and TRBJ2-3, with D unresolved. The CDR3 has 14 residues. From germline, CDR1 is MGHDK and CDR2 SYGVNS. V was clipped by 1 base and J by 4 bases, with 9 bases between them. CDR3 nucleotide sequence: TGTGCCAGCAGTGAATTCGAGATTCCAGATACGCAGTATTTT. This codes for CASSEFEIPDTQYF.

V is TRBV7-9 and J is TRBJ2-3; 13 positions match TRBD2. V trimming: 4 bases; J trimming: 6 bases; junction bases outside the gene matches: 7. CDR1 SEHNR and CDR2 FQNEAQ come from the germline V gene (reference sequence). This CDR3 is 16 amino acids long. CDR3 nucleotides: TGTGCCAGCAGCTCCGGACTAGCGGGAGTTTTTGATACGCAGTATTTT. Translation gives CASSSGLAGVFDTQYF.

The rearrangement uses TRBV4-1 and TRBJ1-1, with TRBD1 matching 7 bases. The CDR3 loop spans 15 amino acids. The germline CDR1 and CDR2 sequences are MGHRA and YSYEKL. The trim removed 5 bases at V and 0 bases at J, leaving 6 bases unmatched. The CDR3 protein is CASSIRDSMNTEAFF. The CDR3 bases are TGCGCCAGCAGCATCCGGGACAGTATGAACACTGAAGCTTTCTTT.

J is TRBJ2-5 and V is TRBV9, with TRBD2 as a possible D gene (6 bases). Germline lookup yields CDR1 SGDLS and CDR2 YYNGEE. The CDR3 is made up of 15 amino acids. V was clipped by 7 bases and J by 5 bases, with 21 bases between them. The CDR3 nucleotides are TGTGCCAGCGGGGTCGGAGGGTCGGCTTCCGAGACCCAGTACTTC. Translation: CASGVGGSASETQYF.

The CDR3 spells CASSMAGKQYF. The DNA of the CDR3 is TGTGCCAGTAGTATGGCGGGGAAGCAGTACTTC. The V gene is TRBV19, the J gene TRBJ2-7; D perhaps matches TRBD2 (6 bases). Germline values: CDR1 LNHDA, CDR2 SQIVND (reference sequence). V was clipped by 3 bases and J by 8 bases, with 8 bases between them. CDR3 length equals 11 residues.

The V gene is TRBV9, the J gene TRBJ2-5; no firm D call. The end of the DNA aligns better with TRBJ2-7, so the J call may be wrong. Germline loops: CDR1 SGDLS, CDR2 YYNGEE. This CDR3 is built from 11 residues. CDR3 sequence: CASSVGDEQYF. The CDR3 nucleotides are TGTGCCAGCAGCGTAGGGGACGAGCAGTACTTC.

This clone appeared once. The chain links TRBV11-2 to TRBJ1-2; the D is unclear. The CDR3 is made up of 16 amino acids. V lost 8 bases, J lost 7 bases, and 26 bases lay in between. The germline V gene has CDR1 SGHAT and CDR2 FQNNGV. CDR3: CASSPRPGIAPLGYTF. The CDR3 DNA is TGTGCCAGCTCCCCAAGACCGGGCATCGCCCCTCTTGGCTACACCTTC.

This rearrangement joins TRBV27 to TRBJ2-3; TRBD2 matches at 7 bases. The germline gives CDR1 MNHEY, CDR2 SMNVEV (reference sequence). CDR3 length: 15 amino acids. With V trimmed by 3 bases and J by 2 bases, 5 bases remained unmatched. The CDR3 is CASSLFGRSTDTQYF. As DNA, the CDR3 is TGTGCCAGCAGTTTGTTCGGGAGGTCCACAGATACGCAGTATTTT.

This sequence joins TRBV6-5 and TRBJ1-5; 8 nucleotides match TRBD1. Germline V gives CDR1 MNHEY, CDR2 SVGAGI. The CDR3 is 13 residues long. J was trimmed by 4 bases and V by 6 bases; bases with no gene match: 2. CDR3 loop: CASRRQGNQPQHF. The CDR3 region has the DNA TGTGCCAGCAGGCGACAGGGGAATCAGCCCCAGCATTTT.

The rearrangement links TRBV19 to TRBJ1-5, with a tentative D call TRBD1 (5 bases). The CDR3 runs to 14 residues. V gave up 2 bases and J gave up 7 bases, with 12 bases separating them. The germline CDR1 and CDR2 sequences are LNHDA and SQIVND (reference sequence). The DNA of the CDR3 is TGTGCCAGTAGTATAAGGGGTGAAGTGCAGCCCCAGCATTTT. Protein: CASSIRGEVQPQHF.

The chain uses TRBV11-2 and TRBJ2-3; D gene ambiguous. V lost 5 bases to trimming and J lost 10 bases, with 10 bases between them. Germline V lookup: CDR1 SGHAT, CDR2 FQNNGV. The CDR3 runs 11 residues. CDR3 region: CASSRSEAQYF. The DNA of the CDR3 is TGTGCCAGCAGCCGGAGCGAGGCGCAGTATTTT.